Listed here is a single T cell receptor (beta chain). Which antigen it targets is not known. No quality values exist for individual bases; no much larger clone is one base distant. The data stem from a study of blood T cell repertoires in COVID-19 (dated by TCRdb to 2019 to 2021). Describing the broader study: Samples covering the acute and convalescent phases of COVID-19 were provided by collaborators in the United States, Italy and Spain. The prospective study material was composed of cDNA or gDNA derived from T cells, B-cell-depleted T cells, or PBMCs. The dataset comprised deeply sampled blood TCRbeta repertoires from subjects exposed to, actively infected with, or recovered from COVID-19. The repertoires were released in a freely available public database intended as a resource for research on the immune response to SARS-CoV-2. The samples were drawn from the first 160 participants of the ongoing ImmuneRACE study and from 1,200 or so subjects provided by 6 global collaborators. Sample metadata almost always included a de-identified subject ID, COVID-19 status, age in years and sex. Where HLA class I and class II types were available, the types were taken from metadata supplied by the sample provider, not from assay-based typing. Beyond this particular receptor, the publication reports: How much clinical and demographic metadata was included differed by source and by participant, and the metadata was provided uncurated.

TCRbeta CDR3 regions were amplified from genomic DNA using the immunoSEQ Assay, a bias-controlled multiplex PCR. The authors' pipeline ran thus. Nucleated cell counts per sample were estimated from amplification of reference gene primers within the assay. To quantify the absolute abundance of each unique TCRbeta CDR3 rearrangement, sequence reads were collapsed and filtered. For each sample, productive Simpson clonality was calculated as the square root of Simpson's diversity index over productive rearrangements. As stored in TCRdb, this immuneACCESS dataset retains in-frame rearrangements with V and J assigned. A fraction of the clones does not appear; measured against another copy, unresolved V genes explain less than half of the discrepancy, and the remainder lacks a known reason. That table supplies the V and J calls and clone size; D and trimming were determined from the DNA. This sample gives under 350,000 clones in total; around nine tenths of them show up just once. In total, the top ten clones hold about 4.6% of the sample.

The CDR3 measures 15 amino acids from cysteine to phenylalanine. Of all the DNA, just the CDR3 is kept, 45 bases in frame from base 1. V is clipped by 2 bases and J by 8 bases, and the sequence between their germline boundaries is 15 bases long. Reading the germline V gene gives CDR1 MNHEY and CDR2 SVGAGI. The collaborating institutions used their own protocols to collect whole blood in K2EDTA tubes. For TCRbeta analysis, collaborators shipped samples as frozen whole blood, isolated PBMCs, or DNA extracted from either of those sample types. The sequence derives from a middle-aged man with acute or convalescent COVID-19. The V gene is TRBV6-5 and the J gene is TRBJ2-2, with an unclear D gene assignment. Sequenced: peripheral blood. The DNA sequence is TGTGCCAGCAGTTACGATACAGCCGGTACGGGGGAGCTGTTTTTT. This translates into CASSYDTAGTGELFF.